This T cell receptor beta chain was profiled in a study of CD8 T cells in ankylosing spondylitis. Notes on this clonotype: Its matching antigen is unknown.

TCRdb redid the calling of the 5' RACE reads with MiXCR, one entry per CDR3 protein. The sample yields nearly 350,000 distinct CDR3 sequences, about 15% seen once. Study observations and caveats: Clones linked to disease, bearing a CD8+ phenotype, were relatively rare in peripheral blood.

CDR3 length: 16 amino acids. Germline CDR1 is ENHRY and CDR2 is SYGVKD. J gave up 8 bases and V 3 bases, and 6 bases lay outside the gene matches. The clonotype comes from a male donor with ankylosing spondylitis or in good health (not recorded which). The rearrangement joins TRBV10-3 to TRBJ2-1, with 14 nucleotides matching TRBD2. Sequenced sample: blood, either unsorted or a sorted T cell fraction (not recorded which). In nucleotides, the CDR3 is TGTGCCATCAGTGAACCCGGACTAGCGGGGGGAGATGAGCAGTTCTTC. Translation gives CAISEPGLAGGDEQFF.